Listed here are 2 T cell receptor beta chains from one sample, sequenced in a study of T cell responses to AZD1222 COVID-19 vaccine. The data were produced by immunoSEQ multiplex PCR, yet TCRdb's version contains in-frame clones alone and is incomplete. The table has 90,000 to 150,000 clones, roughly 87% seen once. Material: peripheral blood, obtained 28 days after the second AZD1222 dose. These TCRs come from an adult who received the AZD1222 COVID-19 vaccine.

V usage is TRBV6-6 and J usage is TRBJ2-7; 9 bases fit TRBD1. V dropped 6 bases and J dropped 2; count of bases not matched to a gene: 8. In germline, CDR1 is MNHNY, CDR2 SVGAGI (reference sequence). CDR3 length: 15 residues. The CDR3 region has the DNA TGTGCCAGCAGCAATGACAGGGGGGGAACCTACGAGCAGTACTTC. It codes for CASSNDRGGTYEQYF.

The J gene is TRBJ1-4, the V gene TRBV29-1; TRBD1 matches 8 bases. Germline assignment: CDR1 SQVTM and CDR2 ANQGSEA. The V and J ends lost 4 bases and 5 bases, in that order; junction bases with no gene match: 3. This CDR3 comprises 13 residues. The DNA of the CDR3 is TGCAGCGTTGGGGACAGGACAAATGAAAAACTGTTTTTT. Translation gives CSVGDRTNEKLFF.